These T cell receptor beta chains were read from a single sample in a study of T-cell memory formation after mild COVID-19. TCRdb re-derived calls from the 5' RACE reads in MiXCR, one entry per CDR3 protein. The sample carries 300,000 to 350,000 distinct CDR3 sequences, roughly an eighth recorded once. The sequencing sample was made of PBMCs or a T cell subset sorted from them (not recorded which). The source is a man younger than 35 who had mild COVID-19 (a few samples of this study predate the infection). Cell type and time point are not known. The CDR3 runs from the conserved cysteine through the conserved F or W. The order of the fields is D gene, clone size, V gene, J gene, CDR3 DNA, CDR3 protein. The D gene is left open where the match is weak. Clone size is not always given. Where it is, it says once, few, many or a class for expanded clones.

D gene: TRBD1; clone size: .; V gene: TRBV20-1; J gene: TRBJ1-1; CDR3 DNA: TGCAGTGCTAGAAACACAGGGGGCACTGAAGCTTTCTTT; CDR3 protein: CSARNTGGTEAFF
D gene: .; clone size: .; V gene: TRBV7-2; J gene: TRBJ1-6; CDR3 DNA: TGTGCCAGCAGCTTGCAGGACTTGCCCCTCCACTTT; CDR3 protein: CASSLQDLPLHF
D gene: .; clone size: few; V gene: TRBV6-1; J gene: TRBJ2-3; CDR3 DNA: TGTGCCAGCAGTGACCGCCAGCCAGATACGCAGTATTTT; CDR3 protein: CASSDRQPDTQYF
D gene: .; clone size: .; V gene: TRBV7-9; J gene: TRBJ1-6; CDR3 DNA: TGTGCCAGCAGCAGGGGGGGACCCCTCCACTTT; CDR3 protein: CASSRGGPLHF
D gene: .; clone size: few; V gene: TRBV6-2/TRBV6-3; J gene: TRBJ2-7; CDR3 DNA: TGTGCCAGCAGTTCTCATACAGGGTCGCGGGAGCAGTACTTC; CDR3 protein: CASSSHTGSREQYF
D gene: .; clone size: few; V gene: TRBV7-9; J gene: TRBJ1-6; CDR3 DNA: TGTGCCAGCAGCTCGATCTCTAGGAATTCACCCCTCCACTTT; CDR3 protein: CASSSISRNSPLHF
D gene: .; clone size: many; V gene: TRBV7-2; J gene: TRBJ2-3; CDR3 DNA: TGTGCCAGCAGACATAGCGGATTCACAGATACGCAGTATTTT; CDR3 protein: CASRHSGFTDTQYF
D gene: TRBD2; clone size: many; V gene: TRBV6-4; J gene: TRBJ2-2; CDR3 DNA: TGTGCCAGCAGTGACACTAGCGGGGGCACCGGGGAGCTGTTTTTT; CDR3 protein: CASSDTSGGTGELFF
D gene: .; clone size: .; V gene: TRBV7-2; J gene: TRBJ2-1; CDR3 DNA: TGTGCCAGCAGCTTAGTACCGAACTACAATGAGCAGTTCTTC; CDR3 protein: CASSLVPNYNEQFF
D gene: .; clone size: .; V gene: TRBV2; J gene: TRBJ2-3; CDR3 DNA: TGTGCCAGCAGTGGGAGGGGTGGTGGTTCGGATACGCAGTATTTT; CDR3 protein: CASSGRGGGSDTQYF
D gene: .; clone size: many; V gene: TRBV7-2; J gene: TRBJ2-5; CDR3 DNA: TGTGCCAGCTCGCGGCGGGAGACCCAGTACTTC; CDR3 protein: CASSRRETQYF
D gene: TRBD1; clone size: .; V gene: TRBV7-2; J gene: TRBJ1-1; CDR3 DNA: TGTGCCAGCGGCCGGGACAGGTTGCCCACTGAAGCTTTCTTT; CDR3 protein: CASGRDRLPTEAFF
D gene: .; clone size: few; V gene: TRBV7-2; J gene: TRBJ2-4; CDR3 DNA: TGTGCCAGCAGCTTAGATGGAACAACCAAAAACATTCAGTACTTC; CDR3 protein: CASSLDGTTKNIQYF
D gene: .; clone size: many; V gene: TRBV12-3/TRBV12-4; J gene: TRBJ2-1; CDR3 DNA: TGTGCCAGCATATTTGGGGGGAGTGGGGATGAGCAGTTCTTC; CDR3 protein: CASIFGGSGDEQFF
D gene: .; clone size: few; V gene: TRBV11-2; J gene: TRBJ1-2; CDR3 DNA: TGTGCCAGCAGCTTCCAGGGTCGTGGCTACACCTTC; CDR3 protein: CASSFQGRGYTF
D gene: .; clone size: few; V gene: TRBV4-3; J gene: TRBJ1-2; CDR3 DNA: TGCGCCAGCAGCTCCCAAGTACAGGGAGGCTATGGCTACACCTTC; CDR3 protein: CASSSQVQGGYGYTF
D gene: .; clone size: few; V gene: TRBV7-2; J gene: TRBJ1-3; CDR3 DNA: TGTGCCAGCAGCTTAGGGGGGAGCTCTGGAAACACCATATATTTT; CDR3 protein: CASSLGGSSGNTIYF
D gene: .; clone size: few; V gene: TRBV24-1; J gene: TRBJ2-6; CDR3 DNA: TGTGCCACGAGAGATGGGGCCAACGTCCTGACTTTC; CDR3 protein: CATRDGANVLTF
D gene: TRBD1; clone size: .; V gene: TRBV7-8; J gene: TRBJ1-4; CDR3 DNA: TGTGCCAGCAGCTTCGGGGACAGGGGATATGAAAAACTGTTTTTT; CDR3 protein: CASSFGDRGYEKLFF
D gene: .; clone size: .; V gene: TRBV9; J gene: TRBJ1-2; CDR3 DNA: TGTGCCAGCAGCGTAGCGGCCGTTCTAGAGGGCTACACCTTC; CDR3 protein: CASSVAAVLEGYTF
D gene: .; clone size: .; V gene: TRBV5-1; J gene: TRBJ1-2; CDR3 DNA: TGCGCCAGCAGCAATGGACAGACAATCTATGGCTACACCTTC; CDR3 protein: CASSNGQTIYGYTF
D gene: .; clone size: many; V gene: TRBV4-1; J gene: TRBJ2-2; CDR3 DNA: TGCGCCAGCAGCCAAGGGTGGGGACTCCTTAAGACCGGGGAGCTGTTTTTT; CDR3 protein: CASSQGWGLLKTGELFF
D gene: TRBD1; clone size: few; V gene: TRBV10-3; J gene: TRBJ1-2; CDR3 DNA: TGTGCCATCAGTGAGTCGGGACAGGGGCGCTATGGCTACACCTTC; CDR3 protein: CAISESGQGRYGYTF
D gene: TRBD1; clone size: .; V gene: TRBV7-9; J gene: TRBJ1-2; CDR3 DNA: TGTGCCAGCAGCTTAGGTGCCCCGGGGACAGGGTACTATGGCTACACCTTC; CDR3 protein: CASSLGAPGTGYYGYTF
D gene: .; clone size: .; V gene: TRBV11-3; J gene: TRBJ1-1; CDR3 DNA: TGTGCCAGCAGCTTAGATTCTGACGCTGAAGCTTTCTTT; CDR3 protein: CASSLDSDAEAFF
D gene: .; clone size: once; V gene: TRBV5-1; J gene: TRBJ1-3; CDR3 DNA: TGCGCCAGCAGCATACGGTCGGGTGGAAACACCATATATTTT; CDR3 protein: CASSIRSGGNTIYF
D gene: .; clone size: .; V gene: TRBV25-1; J gene: TRBJ1-1; CDR3 DNA: TGTGCCAGCAGTGAAGCCGGACAGATGAACACTGAAGCTTTCTTT; CDR3 protein: CASSEAGQMNTEAFF
D gene: .; clone size: few; V gene: TRBV6-2/TRBV6-3; J gene: TRBJ2-2; CDR3 DNA: TGTGCCAGCAGGGGGGCGGACACCGGGGAGCTGTTTTTT; CDR3 protein: CASRGADTGELFF
D gene: .; clone size: .; V gene: TRBV3-1; J gene: TRBJ2-3; CDR3 DNA: TGTGCCAGCCGCCAGATCGACACAGATACGCAGTATTTT; CDR3 protein: CASRQIDTDTQYF
D gene: .; clone size: .; V gene: TRBV5-1; J gene: TRBJ1-1; CDR3 DNA: TGCGCCAGCAGCTTGGTGGGGGTTATGAACACTGAAGCTTTCTTT; CDR3 protein: CASSLVGVMNTEAFF
D gene: TRBD1; clone size: .; V gene: TRBV11-2; J gene: TRBJ1-5; CDR3 DNA: TGTGCCAGCAGCTTAGATCGGACAGGCTACCAGCCCCAGCATTTT; CDR3 protein: CASSLDRTGYQPQHF
D gene: .; clone size: .; V gene: TRBV12-3/TRBV12-4; J gene: TRBJ2-2; CDR3 DNA: TGTGCCAGCAGTTTCCGAGGGGGGGCCGCCGGGGAGCTGTTTTTT; CDR3 protein: CASSFRGGAAGELFF